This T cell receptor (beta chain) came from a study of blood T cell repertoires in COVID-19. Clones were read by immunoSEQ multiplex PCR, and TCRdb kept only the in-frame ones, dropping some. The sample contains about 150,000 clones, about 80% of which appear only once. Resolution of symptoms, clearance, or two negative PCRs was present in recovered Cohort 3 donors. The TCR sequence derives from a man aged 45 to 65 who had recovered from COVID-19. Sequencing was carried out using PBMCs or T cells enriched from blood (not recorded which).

The CDR3 sequence: CASSSDRGGNTIYF. CDR3 DNA: TGTGCCAGCTCATCGGACAGGGGAGGAAACACCATATATTTT. This rearrangement joins TRBV18 to TRBJ1-3; 9 bases are a match to TRBD1. This CDR3 spans 14 amino acids. The V and J ends lost 5 bases and 4 bases, in that order; junction bases with no gene match: 3. CDR1 and CDR2 (germline): KGHSH, LQKENI.